This is a list of T cell receptor beta chains from one sample in a study of blood T cell repertoires in COVID-19. Measured with immunoSEQ multiplex PCR; TCRdb has only the in-frame clones, and not every one. This table has about 440,000 clones, 80% to 95% appearing once. Sequencing used PBMCs or T cells enriched from blood (not recorded which). These TCRs come from a man between 18 and 29 years old who had recovered from COVID-19. Each CDR3 is given with its conserved first and last residue. D genes are given only for firm matches. A row's size may be missing; if present it is once, few, many or a size class.

j_call: TRBJ1-5; v_call: TRBV5-6; d_call: TRBD1; clone_size: few; cdr3_nt: TGTGCCAGCAGCCTCTTCGGACAGGGTGATCAGCCCCAGCATTTT; cdr3_aa: CASSLFGQGDQPQHF
j_call: TRBJ1-4; v_call: TRBV7-9; d_call: .; clone_size: .; cdr3_nt: TGTGCCAGCAGCCCTAGTGAAAAACTGTTTTTT; cdr3_aa: CASSPSEKLFF
j_call: TRBJ2-7; v_call: TRBV28; d_call: TRBD2; clone_size: .; cdr3_nt: TGTGCCAGCAGTTTTAGCAGCGGGAGAGGGTACGAGCAGTACTTC; cdr3_aa: CASSFSSGRGYEQYF
j_call: TRBJ1-3; v_call: TRBV19; d_call: TRBD1; clone_size: .; cdr3_nt: TGTGCCAGTAGTCAAGACAGGGCAGGAAACACCATATATTTT; cdr3_aa: CASSQDRAGNTIYF
j_call: TRBJ2-2; v_call: TRBV27; d_call: .; clone_size: .; cdr3_nt: TGTGCCAGCACCCAAAGCCAGGGCGGCACCGGGGAGCTGTTTTTT; cdr3_aa: CASTQSQGGTGELFF
j_call: TRBJ2-1; v_call: TRBV7-6; d_call: TRBD2; clone_size: .; cdr3_nt: TGTGCCAGCAGCTTAAGGGAGCCGGGAGGCAATGAGCAGTTCTTC; cdr3_aa: CASSLREPGGNEQFF
j_call: TRBJ2-5; v_call: TRBV30; d_call: .; clone_size: .; cdr3_nt: TGTGCCTGGAGCTGGGGGCCAGAGACCCAGTACTTC; cdr3_aa: CAWSWGPETQYF
j_call: TRBJ2-2; v_call: TRBV6-5; d_call: TRBD1; clone_size: .; cdr3_nt: TGTGCCAGCAGTCCACAGGGGAAAGGTTCCGGGGAGCTGTTTTTT; cdr3_aa: CASSPQGKGSGELFF
j_call: TRBJ1-2; v_call: TRBV6-5; d_call: TRBD1; clone_size: .; cdr3_nt: TGTGCCAGCAGGCCAACAGGGGGTCAGTCCTATGGCTACACCTTC; cdr3_aa: CASRPTGGQSYGYTF
j_call: TRBJ2-3; v_call: TRBV5-1; d_call: TRBD2; clone_size: once; cdr3_nt: TGCGCCAGCAGAGAAGCGGGGAAAAGCACAGATACGCAGTATTTT; cdr3_aa: CASREAGKSTDTQYF
j_call: TRBJ2-7; v_call: TRBV2; d_call: .; clone_size: once; cdr3_nt: TGTGCCAACACGGGCCACAGGGCCACCGACTACGAGCAGTACTTC; cdr3_aa: CANTGHRATDYEQYF
j_call: TRBJ2-7; v_call: TRBV14; d_call: TRBD1; clone_size: .; cdr3_nt: TGTGCCAGCAGGCACACTCCCGGGGACAGGAGCTCCTACGAGCAGTACTTC; cdr3_aa: CASRHTPGDRSSYEQYF
j_call: TRBJ1-1; v_call: TRBV4-1; d_call: .; clone_size: .; cdr3_nt: TGCGCCAGCAGCCAAGAAGGTGGGGGGGGCGGTAGGAACACTGAAGCTTTCTTT; cdr3_aa: CASSQEGGGGGRNTEAFF
j_call: TRBJ2-1; v_call: TRBV7-8; d_call: .; clone_size: .; cdr3_nt: TGTGCCAGCAGCTTATACAGATACAATGAGCAGTTCTTC; cdr3_aa: CASSLYRYNEQFF
j_call: TRBJ2-1; v_call: TRBV27; d_call: TRBD2; clone_size: .; cdr3_nt: TGTGCCAGCAGTTCCCCCCGACTAGCGGCTTTCTACAATGAGCAGTTCTTC; cdr3_aa: CASSSPRLAAFYNEQFF
j_call: TRBJ1-1; v_call: TRBV28; d_call: .; clone_size: .; cdr3_nt: TGTGCCAGCTGGGGAGGCCTCGCACAGGCTGAAGCTTTCTTT; cdr3_aa: CASWGGLAQAEAFF
j_call: TRBJ2-1; v_call: TRBV6-5; d_call: .; clone_size: .; cdr3_nt: TGTGCCAGCCCTAGTCTTCCGCGGAGCAATGAGCAGTTCTTC; cdr3_aa: CASPSLPRSNEQFF
j_call: TRBJ1-1; v_call: TRBV20-1; d_call: .; clone_size: .; cdr3_nt: TGCAGTGCTAGGGGGCGATCGGAAGCTTTCTTT; cdr3_aa: CSARGRSEAFF
j_call: TRBJ2-7; v_call: TRBV28; d_call: .; clone_size: .; cdr3_nt: TGTGCCAGCAGTGCGGACTACTACGAGCAGTACTTC; cdr3_aa: CASSADYYEQYF
j_call: TRBJ2-6; v_call: TRBV9; d_call: TRBD2; clone_size: .; cdr3_nt: TGTGCCAGCAGCGTAGTGGGAGGGCACAAGCAGGGCTCTGGGGCCAACGTCCTGACTTTC; cdr3_aa: CASSVVGGHKQGSGANVLTF
j_call: TRBJ1-2; v_call: TRBV28; d_call: .; clone_size: .; cdr3_nt: TGTGCCAGCGAGGCGCCGGGAACCTATGGCTACACCTTC; cdr3_aa: CASEAPGTYGYTF
j_call: TRBJ1-1; v_call: TRBV4-1; d_call: .; clone_size: once; cdr3_nt: TGCGCCAGCAGCCAAACACAGGGATCGAACACTGAAGCTTTCTTT; cdr3_aa: CASSQTQGSNTEAFF
j_call: TRBJ1-6; v_call: TRBV5-4; d_call: .; clone_size: once; cdr3_nt: TGTGCCAGCAGCTCCAAGACAGACCCTAATTCACCCCTCCACTTT; cdr3_aa: CASSSKTDPNSPLHF
j_call: TRBJ1-3; v_call: TRBV30; d_call: .; clone_size: .; cdr3_nt: TGTGCCTGGACCGTCGGGTACTCTGGAAACACCATATATTTT; cdr3_aa: CAWTVGYSGNTIYF
j_call: TRBJ2-3; v_call: TRBV7-3; d_call: TRBD2; clone_size: .; cdr3_nt: TGTGCCAGCAGCCCGGGACTAGCGACAGATACGCAGTATTTT; cdr3_aa: CASSPGLATDTQYF
j_call: TRBJ1-2; v_call: TRBV30; d_call: TRBD1; clone_size: once; cdr3_nt: TGTGCCTGGAGTGAGGACAGGGGGCAGGGCTACACCTTC; cdr3_aa: CAWSEDRGQGYTF
j_call: TRBJ2-3; v_call: TRBV20-1; d_call: TRBD1; clone_size: .; cdr3_nt: TGCAGTGCGAGTACCTGGACAGGGGCTAGCACAGATACGCAGTATTTT; cdr3_aa: CSASTWTGASTDTQYF
j_call: TRBJ1-5; v_call: TRBV5-6; d_call: .; clone_size: .; cdr3_nt: TGTGCCAGCAGCTCCCGATATAGCAGGGGAGAGGCTCAGCCCCAGCATTTT; cdr3_aa: CASSSRYSRGEAQPQHF
j_call: TRBJ1-1; v_call: TRBV30; d_call: .; clone_size: .; cdr3_nt: TGTGCCTGGAGTGCGGACACTGAAGCTTTCTTT; cdr3_aa: CAWSADTEAFF
j_call: TRBJ2-2; v_call: TRBV5-1; d_call: .; clone_size: once; cdr3_nt: TGCGCCAGCAGCTTGGGACTAACGAACACCGGGGAGCTGTTTTTT; cdr3_aa: CASSLGLTNTGELFF
j_call: TRBJ2-7; v_call: TRBV7-9; d_call: .; clone_size: .; cdr3_nt: TGTGCCAGCAGCTCTCCCGCGGGTTTCCACGAGCAGTACTTC; cdr3_aa: CASSSPAGFHEQYF
j_call: TRBJ2-5; v_call: TRBV7-9; d_call: .; clone_size: .; cdr3_nt: TGTGCCAGCAGCCTGACCCTTAGCGGAGAGACCCAGTACTTC; cdr3_aa: CASSLTLSGETQYF
j_call: TRBJ2-1; v_call: TRBV2; d_call: .; clone_size: .; cdr3_nt: TGTGCCAGCAGTGCAGGTCCCGAGTGGCAGTTCTTC; cdr3_aa: CASSAGPEWQFF
j_call: TRBJ1-1; v_call: TRBV19; d_call: .; clone_size: .; cdr3_nt: TGTGCCAGTAGTAAAACCGGGACAACAAACACTGAAGCTTTCTTT; cdr3_aa: CASSKTGTTNTEAFF
j_call: TRBJ2-2; v_call: TRBV24-1; d_call: TRBD1; clone_size: .; cdr3_nt: TGTGCCACCAGTGATTTGCTGTGGACAGGGGGCACCGGGGAGCTGTTTTTT; cdr3_aa: CATSDLLWTGGTGELFF
j_call: TRBJ1-5; v_call: TRBV15; d_call: .; clone_size: .; cdr3_nt: TGTGCCACCAGCAGAGATCTAGCGGGCCCCAATCAGCCCCAGCATTTT; cdr3_aa: CATSRDLAGPNQPQHF
j_call: TRBJ1-1; v_call: TRBV6-5; d_call: .; clone_size: .; cdr3_nt: TGTGCCAGCTCTAGCAAAAGGAACACTGAAGCTTTCTTT; cdr3_aa: CASSSKRNTEAFF
j_call: TRBJ1-4; v_call: TRBV19; d_call: .; clone_size: once; cdr3_nt: TGTGCCAGTAGTCCCGGGGGGTCGGAGGAAAAACTGTTTTTT; cdr3_aa: CASSPGGSEEKLFF
j_call: TRBJ2-3; v_call: TRBV5-6; d_call: .; clone_size: .; cdr3_nt: TGTGCCAGCAGCTTTACGGGCGGGGACGTGGCAGATACGCAGTATTTT; cdr3_aa: CASSFTGGDVADTQYF
j_call: TRBJ2-7; v_call: TRBV27; d_call: .; clone_size: once; cdr3_nt: TGTGCCAGCAGTCTCGCGGGGAGCGTCAACTACGAGCAGTACTTC; cdr3_aa: CASSLAGSVNYEQYF
j_call: TRBJ1-5; v_call: TRBV28; d_call: TRBD1; clone_size: .; cdr3_nt: TGTGCCAGCTTCTATCGGGACAGGGGGATCTATCAGCCCCAGCATTTT; cdr3_aa: CASFYRDRGIYQPQHF
j_call: TRBJ2-1; v_call: TRBV11-3; d_call: TRBD2; clone_size: .; cdr3_nt: TGTGCCAGCAGCTTAGACCTAGCGGGGGGATATTCCTACAATGAGCAGTTCTTC; cdr3_aa: CASSLDLAGGYSYNEQFF
j_call: TRBJ2-1; v_call: TRBV27; d_call: TRBD2; clone_size: .; cdr3_nt: TGTGCCAGCAGCCCCCATAGCGGGAGTTTAAATGAGCAGTTCTTC; cdr3_aa: CASSPHSGSLNEQFF
j_call: TRBJ1-6; v_call: TRBV7-3; d_call: TRBD1; clone_size: .; cdr3_nt: TGTGCCAGCAGCCCGGGACAGGGTAGTTCACCCCTCCACTTT; cdr3_aa: CASSPGQGSSPLHF
j_call: TRBJ1-5; v_call: TRBV28; d_call: .; clone_size: .; cdr3_nt: TGTGCCAGCAGTCCCCCGACCGGAGGACGACAGCCCCAGCATTTT; cdr3_aa: CASSPPTGGRQPQHF
j_call: TRBJ1-2; v_call: TRBV6-5; d_call: .; clone_size: .; cdr3_nt: TGTGCCAGCAGTTTTTCGGGGGATGCTAACTATGGCTACACCTTC; cdr3_aa: CASSFSGDANYGYTF
j_call: TRBJ2-7; v_call: TRBV7-8; d_call: TRBD2; clone_size: .; cdr3_nt: TGTGCCAGCAGCTCGCTACTAGCGATAGAGAGCTCCTACGAGCAGTACTTC; cdr3_aa: CASSSLLAIESSYEQYF
j_call: TRBJ1-4; v_call: TRBV3-1/TRBV3-2; d_call: TRBD1; clone_size: .; cdr3_nt: TGTGCCAGCAGCAGCGGGACAGGGCGGGATGAAAAACTGTTTTTT; cdr3_aa: CASSSGTGRDEKLFF
j_call: TRBJ2-3; v_call: TRBV7-8; d_call: .; clone_size: .; cdr3_nt: TGTGCCAGCAGCTCGGAGTTTACAGATACGCAGTATTTT; cdr3_aa: CASSSEFTDTQYF
j_call: TRBJ1-1; v_call: TRBV12-3/TRBV12-4; d_call: .; clone_size: .; cdr3_nt: TGTGCCAGCAGTTACTCCACTGAAGCTTTCTTT; cdr3_aa: CASSYSTEAFF
j_call: TRBJ1-2; v_call: TRBV27; d_call: .; clone_size: .; cdr3_nt: TGTGCCAGCAGATCAATCAACAGCTATGGCTACACCTTC; cdr3_aa: CASRSINSYGYTF
j_call: TRBJ2-3; v_call: TRBV27; d_call: TRBD1; clone_size: .; cdr3_nt: TGTGCCAGCAGTCCCTGGACAGGGATCGATACGCAGTATTTT; cdr3_aa: CASSPWTGIDTQYF
j_call: TRBJ1-6; v_call: TRBV28; d_call: TRBD1; clone_size: .; cdr3_nt: TGTGCCAGCAGAGGGACAGGGGACTCTCTGGGGTATAATTCACCCCTCCACTTT; cdr3_aa: CASRGTGDSLGYNSPLHF
j_call: TRBJ1-1; v_call: TRBV19; d_call: .; clone_size: .; cdr3_nt: TGTGCCAGTAGTACGTTCAGCAGGGCGAACACTGAAGCTTTCTTT; cdr3_aa: CASSTFSRANTEAFF
j_call: TRBJ2-5; v_call: TRBV5-8; d_call: TRBD2; clone_size: .; cdr3_nt: TGTGCCAGCAGCGGGGGACGGACTAGCGGCCAAGAGACCCAGTACTTC; cdr3_aa: CASSGGRTSGQETQYF
j_call: TRBJ2-1; v_call: TRBV5-4; d_call: TRBD1; clone_size: .; cdr3_nt: TGTGCCAGCAGCTGGGACAGTTCCGAGCAGTTCTTC; cdr3_aa: CASSWDSSEQFF
j_call: TRBJ1-2; v_call: TRBV25-1; d_call: .; clone_size: .; cdr3_nt: TGTGCCAGCAGGTCGACAGTTAACTATGGCTACACCTTC; cdr3_aa: CASRSTVNYGYTF
j_call: TRBJ1-1; v_call: TRBV30; d_call: .; clone_size: .; cdr3_nt: TGTGCCTGGAGGAAGGGACACCCGAACACTGAAGCTTTCTTT; cdr3_aa: CAWRKGHPNTEAFF
j_call: TRBJ2-1; v_call: TRBV11-2; d_call: TRBD1; clone_size: .; cdr3_nt: TGTGCCAGCAGCATCCGGGACAGGGGGGATGATGAGCAGTTCTTC; cdr3_aa: CASSIRDRGDDEQFF
j_call: TRBJ1-1; v_call: TRBV11-3; d_call: .; clone_size: once; cdr3_nt: TGTGCCAGCAGCTTCGGGGAGGATCTGAGTCCCATGAACACTGAAGCTTTCTTT; cdr3_aa: CASSFGEDLSPMNTEAFF